Listed below are T cell receptor beta chains from one sample, sequenced in a study of T-cell reconstitution after alpha-beta-depleted transplantation in children. TCRdb processed the PCR reads anew with MiXCR; each CDR3 protein has one entry. The data hold 600,000 to 700,000 distinct CDR3 sequences, with roughly 13% observed a single time. The source material was PBMCs, sampled before TCRalphabeta/CD19-depleted stem cell transplant. The source is a girl aged 2 to 10 with congenital amegakaryocytic thrombocytopenia, due to receive a stem cell transplant. Both conserved end residues are trimmed from each CDR3. Fields, in order: J gene, V gene, CDR3 protein.

j_call: TRBJ2-2
v_call: TRBV20-1
cdr3_aa: SARDLTGANTGELF

j_call: TRBJ1-2
v_call: TRBV27
cdr3_aa: ASSLSDGGYGYT

j_call: TRBJ1-2
v_call: TRBV5-1
cdr3_aa: ASSSTGGNGYT

j_call: TRBJ2-1
v_call: TRBV4-1
cdr3_aa: ASSQVLADNEQF

j_call: TRBJ1-2
v_call: TRBV19
cdr3_aa: ASSITSPYGYT

j_call: TRBJ2-2
v_call: TRBV5-1
cdr3_aa: ASSLLGSSGELF

j_call: TRBJ1-2
v_call: TRBV3-1
cdr3_aa: ASSLVNSGTANYGYT

j_call: TRBJ1-2
v_call: TRBV6-1
cdr3_aa: ASSRGTGYGYT

j_call: TRBJ1-5
v_call: TRBV12-3/TRBV12-4
cdr3_aa: ASILVLSQPQH

j_call: TRBJ2-7
v_call: TRBV4-2
cdr3_aa: ASSQEDISAGGPYEQY

j_call: TRBJ2-1
v_call: TRBV5-1
cdr3_aa: ASRELVSEQF

j_call: TRBJ1-2
v_call: TRBV7-9
cdr3_aa: ASSLHGSINYGYT

j_call: TRBJ2-3
v_call: TRBV29-1
cdr3_aa: SAADGTSTDTQY

j_call: TRBJ2-3
v_call: TRBV5-1
cdr3_aa: ASRKGTSGVDTQY

j_call: TRBJ2-2
v_call: TRBV3-1
cdr3_aa: ASSQPALWTGGGNTGELF

j_call: TRBJ2-1
v_call: TRBV7-2
cdr3_aa: ASSLAVLAGVREQF

j_call: TRBJ2-3
v_call: TRBV5-1
cdr3_aa: ASSFGGNPGTDTQY

j_call: TRBJ2-1
v_call: TRBV2
cdr3_aa: ASRRTSGTNEQF

j_call: TRBJ2-7
v_call: TRBV5-1
cdr3_aa: ASSLYWGASYEQY

j_call: TRBJ2-1
v_call: TRBV20-1
cdr3_aa: SGSTVITSNEQF